This is a list of T cell receptor beta chains from one sample in a study of blood T cell repertoires in COVID-19. Libraries were prepared by immunoSEQ multiplex PCR; TCRdb keeps only in-frame clonotypes and omits some of them. The sample has approximately 150,000 clones, roughly nine tenths seen once. Sequencing input: peripheral blood. These receptors were obtained from a human donor with COVID-19, enrolled during active disease. The donor label of this sample is uncertain. Each CDR3 is given with its conserved first and last residue. The order of the fields is V gene, D gene, clone size, J gene, CDR3 protein, CDR3 DNA. A D gene is named only where the DNA matches it firmly. Clone size is shown for a subset of rows, as once, few, many or a class of expanded clone.

TRBV3-1/TRBV3-2,TRBD1,.,TRBJ1-4,CASSHGQGATEKLFF,TGTGCCAGCAGCCATGGACAGGGGGCCACTGAAAAACTGTTTTTT
TRBV5-1,.,.,TRBJ1-1,CASSLLRNTEAFF,TGCGCCAGCAGCCTATTGCGGAACACTGAAGCTTTCTTT
TRBV15,.,.,TRBJ1-6,CATSREQPFREVHSPLHF,TGTGCCACCAGCAGAGAACAACCATTCCGGGAGGTTCATTCACCCCTCCACTTT
TRBV14,.,once,TRBJ2-5,CASSHPSLQETQYF,TGTGCCAGCAGCCACCCCTCTCTTCAAGAGACCCAGTACTTC
TRBV19,TRBD1,.,TRBJ2-7,CASSRGQGNTDEQYF,TGTGCCAGTAGCCGGGGACAGGGTAATACCGACGAGCAGTACTTC
TRBV6-4,.,.,TRBJ1-5,CASSLTADSNQPQHF,TGTGCCAGCAGCCTTACAGCAGACAGCAATCAGCCCCAGCATTTT
TRBV2,TRBD1,.,TRBJ1-6,CASTRTGTGDSPLHF,TGTGCCAGCACTAGAACCGGGACAGGAGATTCACCCCTCCACTTT
TRBV6-4,TRBD2,.,TRBJ2-1,CASSVSRSGRARNEQFF,TGTGCCAGCAGTGTCTCTCGTAGCGGGAGGGCGCGGAATGAGCAGTTCTTC
TRBV19,.,.,TRBJ1-2,CASSTSEWTAANYGYTF,TGTGCCAGTAGTACCTCTGAATGGACAGCGGCTAACTATGGCTACACCTTC
TRBV7-8,.,.,TRBJ1-1,CASSLSTGSHVDTEAFF,TGTGCCAGCAGCTTAAGCACCGGGTCTCACGTTGACACTGAAGCTTTCTTT
TRBV7-2,TRBD1,.,TRBJ2-1,CASSLGGLWDRLPTEQFF,TGTGCCAGCAGCTTAGGGGGTTTGTGGGACAGGCTACCTACTGAGCAGTTCTTC
TRBV11-2,TRBD1,.,TRBJ1-3,CASSSGQAYSGNTIYF,TGTGCCAGCAGCTCCGGACAGGCTTACTCTGGAAACACCATATATTTT
TRBV9,.,.,TRBJ1-5,CASSATWDIYSNQPQHF,TGTGCCAGCAGCGCGACATGGGACATTTATAGCAATCAGCCCCAGCATTTT
TRBV19,.,.,TRBJ1-1,CASSILGGNTEAFF,TGTGCCAGTAGTATCCTCGGGGGGAATACTGAAGCTTTCTTT
TRBV7-3,TRBD2,.,TRBJ2-1,CASSSGGSSYNEQFF,TGTGCCAGCAGCTCCGGGGGGAGCTCCTACAATGAGCAGTTCTTC
TRBV7-9,.,.,TRBJ2-2,CASSQGGGTGELFF,TGTGCCAGCAGCCAGGGTGGCGGCACCGGGGAGCTGTTTTTT
TRBV13,.,.,TRBJ2-7,CASSLGQSSYEQYF,TGTGCCAGCAGCTTAGGACAGAGCTCCTACGAGCAGTACTTC
TRBV5-4,.,once,TRBJ2-6,CASSPVRASGANVLTF,TGTGCCAGCAGCCCGGTGCGAGCTAGTGGGGCCAACGTCCTGACTTTC
TRBV5-1,TRBD2,.,TRBJ2-7,CASSDPGLAREQYF,TGCGCCAGCAGCGATCCGGGACTAGCAAGGGAGCAGTACTTC
TRBV6-6,.,.,TRBJ1-5,CASSYSDSPQHF,TGTGCCAGCAGTTACTCGGACTCACCCCAGCATTTT
TRBV25-1,.,few,TRBJ2-5,CASSSGERETQYF,TGTGCCAGCAGTTCAGGGGAGCGAGAGACCCAGTACTTC
TRBV5-5,TRBD2,.,TRBJ2-7,CASSFRLAGLTVYEQYF,TGTGCCAGCAGCTTCAGACTAGCGGGGCTGACGGTCTACGAGCAGTACTTC
TRBV3-1/TRBV3-2,TRBD1,.,TRBJ1-4,CASRQTGGKLFF,TGTGCCAGCAGGCAGACAGGGGGAAAACTGTTTTTT
TRBV27,.,.,TRBJ2-7,CASSSARGGYEQYF,TGTGCCAGCAGCTCAGCCAGGGGTGGCTACGAGCAGTACTTC
TRBV19,TRBD2,.,TRBJ2-5,CASSIRTSGLRETQYF,TGTGCCAGTAGTATACGGACTAGCGGGCTTAGAGAGACCCAGTACTTC
TRBV9,.,.,TRBJ2-1,CASSDRSSYNEQFF,TGTGCCAGCAGCGACAGAAGCTCCTACAATGAGCAGTTCTTC
TRBV3-1/TRBV3-2,TRBD2,.,TRBJ2-5,CASSQNPGGETQYF,TGTGCCAGCAGCCAAAATCCGGGAGGAGAGACCCAGTACTTC
TRBV6-5,TRBD1,once,TRBJ1-2,CASSPTTGDFRGYTF,TGTGCCAGCAGTCCCACGACAGGGGACTTTAGGGGCTACACCTTC
TRBV24-1,TRBD1,.,TRBJ2-3,CATSDLHRGRVDTQYF,TGTGCCACCAGTGACTTGCACAGGGGGCGGGTAGATACGCAGTATTTT
TRBV3-1/TRBV3-2,.,.,TRBJ2-1,CASSRDLGEQFF,TGTGCCAGCAGCCGAGACCTAGGTGAGCAGTTCTTC
TRBV2,TRBD1,.,TRBJ2-7,CASSTLRQGPYEQYF,TGTGCCAGCAGTACCCTTAGACAGGGACCCTACGAGCAGTACTTC
TRBV5-1,TRBD1,.,TRBJ1-3,CASSHQTGGDSGNTIYF,TGCGCCAGCAGCCACCAGACAGGGGGCGATTCTGGAAACACCATATATTTT
TRBV5-1,.,.,TRBJ2-7,CASSLWGDSYEQYF,TGCGCCAGCAGCTTGTGGGGGGACTCCTACGAGCAGTACTTC